Below are 20 T cell receptor beta chains sequenced from a single sample in a study of identical twins. TCRdb re-called the 5' RACE reads through MiXCR, storing one row per CDR3 protein. The data show about 480,000 distinct CDR3 sequences, 12% to 15% seen once. The same specimen was also included in a second study, on yellow fever vaccine responses in identical twins.

The sample comprised CD4+ T cells sorted from blood. The receptor source for this set is a woman under 30 in good health.

This clonotype was seen a handful of times. The rearrangement joins TRBV20-1 to TRBJ2-2; D is perhaps TRBD1 (5 bases). Germline V lookup: CDR1 DFQATT, CDR2 SNEGSKA (reference sequence). The CDR3 extends over 12 amino acids. Trimming stripped 5 bases from V and 6 bases from J, with 10 bases between. CDR3 nucleotides: TGCAGTGCTTCCAGGGTGGCCGGGGAGCTGTTTTTT. Translating gives CSASRVAGELFF.

This chain joins TRBV20-1 and TRBJ2-3; TRBD2 agrees at 7 bases. The trim removed 3 bases at V and 6 bases at J, leaving 9 bases unmatched. In germline, CDR1 is DFQATT, CDR2 SNEGSKA (reference sequence). The CDR3 runs 14 residues. Here the CDR3 DNA reads TGCAGTGCTAGGCCGGGGAGGGCCTTGGATACGCAGTATTTT. Protein product: CSARPGRALDTQYF.

This clonotype was seen a handful of times. This chain links TRBV14 with TRBJ2-7, with TRBD1 as a possible D gene (6 bases). The V and J ends lost 5 bases and 2 bases respectively, with 13 bases between them. The germline V gene has CDR1 SGHDN and CDR2 FVKESK. The CDR3 spans 14 residues. CDR3 region: CASSIRTATYEQYF. The CDR3 nucleotides read TGTGCCAGCAGCATCCGGACAGCAACCTACGAGCAGTACTTC.

This clonotype has just a few counts. The CDR3 loop reads CSARDRVLSGNTIYF. The CDR3 region has the DNA TGCAGTGCTAGAGATCGGGTTCTATCTGGAAACACCATATATTTT. This chain uses TRBV20-1 with TRBJ1-3; unclear D gene. The CDR3 length is 15 residues. Germline-derived CDR1 and CDR2 are DFQATT and SNEGSKA (reference sequence). The V and J ends lost 0 bases and 1 base respectively, with 10 bases between them.

This clonotype has only a few counts. V is TRBV6-1 and J is TRBJ1-2; the match to TRBD1 covers 9 bases. CDR3 length equals 14 residues. V shed 5 bases, J shed 3 bases, and the junction held 4 bases outside the gene matches. Germline loops: CDR1 MNHNS, CDR2 SASEGT. The CDR3 sequence: CASSRRDRDYGYTF. As DNA, the CDR3 is TGTGCCAGCAGTCGCCGGGACAGGGACTATGGCTACACCTTC.

There are a few counts of this clonotype. This chain links TRBV7-2 with TRBJ2-4; D might be TRBD2 (6 bases). The CDR3 is 15 amino acids. CDR1 and CDR2 from the germline V gene are SGHTA and FQGNSA. Trimming pared 5 bases from V and 8 bases from J, leaving 19 bases between. The CDR3 here is CASSQPRGGADIQYF. The CDR3 DNA reads as TGTGCCAGCAGCCAACCTCGAGGAGGGGCGGACATTCAGTACTTC.

The genes are TRBV28 and TRBJ2-3; 8 positions agree with TRBD1. CDR1 MDHEN and CDR2 SYDVKM come from the germline V gene. With 6 bases clipped from V and 3 bases from J, the junction kept 5 bases outside the gene matches. The CDR3 extends over 14 amino acids. The CDR3 DNA sequence: TGTGCCAGCAGCCGGACAGGGAATACAGATACGCAGTATTTT. It encodes CASSRTGNTDTQYF.

This clonotype came up a few times. The chain carries TRBV7-9 and TRBJ1-1; D possibly corresponds to TRBD1 (6 bases). Germline-derived CDR1 and CDR2 are SEHNR and FQNEAQ (reference sequence). CDR3 length: 17 residues. Deletions cut 5 bases from V and 0 bases from J, with 19 bases between. This CDR3 reads CASSPSRARDMNTEAFF. The DNA for the CDR3 is TGTGCCAGCAGCCCGTCCCGGGCCCGGGACATGAACACTGAAGCTTTCTTT.

This clonotype was detected ten times or more. J is TRBJ2-1 and V is TRBV20-1; 9 nucleotides line up with TRBD1. CDR1 and CDR2 (germline): DFQATT, SNEGSKA (reference sequence). CDR3 length: 14 residues. J lost 1 base, V lost 3 bases, and 1 base had no gene match. CDR3: CSARGQGSYNEQFF. As DNA, the CDR3 is TGCAGTGCTAGGGGACAGGGATCCTACAATGAGCAGTTCTTC.

The chain recombines TRBV12-3 or TRBV12-4 with TRBJ2-1; 7 nucleotides align to TRBD2. The CDR3 sequence is 15 residues long. Trimming cost V 0 bases and J 6 bases; bases outside gene matches: 5. CDR3 sequence: CASSLAAGGVNEQFF. CDR3 bases: TGTGCCAGCAGTTTAGCCGCTGGGGGGGTCAATGAGCAGTTCTTC.

This chain connects TRBV29-1 to TRBJ2-1, with D possibly called TRBD1 or TRBD2 (5 bases each). This CDR3 is built from 12 residues. V gave up 3 bases and J gave up 15 bases, with 18 bases separating them. Germline CDR1 and CDR2: SQVTM and ANQGSEA. CDR3 sequence: CSVEGEGDATFF. For the CDR3, the DNA is TGCAGCGTTGAGGGTGAAGGGGACGCCACGTTCTTC.

This clonotype was seen more than once but under ten times. The chain combines TRBV5-1 with TRBJ1-1; TRBD1 aligns across 9 bases. Germline lookup yields CDR1 SGHRS and CDR2 YFSETQ. The CDR3 runs to 14 residues. The trim removed 4 bases at V and 4 bases at J, leaving 5 bases unmatched. CDR3 sequence reads: CASSVQGAGTEAFF. The CDR3 DNA is TGCGCCAGCAGCGTACAGGGGGCTGGCACTGAAGCTTTCTTT.

There are a few counts of this clonotype. The chain links TRBV6-1 to TRBJ2-1; no definite D call. The CDR3 loop spans 14 amino acids. Trimming pared 7 bases from V and 5 bases from J, leaving 15 bases between. CDR1 is MNHNS, CDR2 SASEGT, per germline. CDR3 nucleotides: TGTGCCAGCACCAACCCGCCGGCTGACAATGAGCAGTTCTTC. Encoded protein: CASTNPPADNEQFF.

This clonotype was observed many times. The rearrangement links TRBV6-5 to TRBJ2-2; D is ambiguous. The CDR3 loop spans 12 amino acids. The V end lost 1 base, the J end lost 7 bases, and 4 bases lay between the germline ends. Germline V gives CDR1 MNHEY, CDR2 SVGAGI. The CDR3 DNA reads TGTGCCAGCAGTTACTTGGACGGGGAGCTGTTTTTT. Its protein product is CASSYLDGELFF.

V is TRBV7-2 and J is TRBJ2-7, with 7 positions matching TRBD1. With V trimmed by 5 bases and J by 7 bases, 11 bases remained unmatched. Germline CDR1 SGHTA, CDR2 FQGNSA. The CDR3 length is 14 residues. CDR3 sequence: CASSPSRDSSEQYF. The CDR3 bases are TGTGCCAGCAGCCCGTCTAGGGACAGCTCAGAGCAGTACTTC. Variable domain in full (rest from reference TRBV7-2 and TRBJ2-7): GAGVSQSPSNKVTEKGKDVELRCDPISGHTALYWYRQSLGQGLEFLIYFQGNSAPDKSGLPSDRFSAERTGGSVSTLTIQRTQQEDSAVYLCASSPSRDSSEQYFGPGTRLTVT.

The chain joins TRBV7-9 to TRBJ2-1; TRBD2 agrees at 10 bases. The germline V gene has CDR1 SEHNR and CDR2 FQNEAQ (reference sequence). The junction had 6 bases not matched to a gene; V was cut back by 5 bases and J by 5 bases. The CDR3 runs 15 residues. This chain's CDR3 is CASSTGLARNNEQFF. In DNA form, the CDR3 reads TGTGCCAGCAGCACGGGACTAGCGAGGAACAATGAGCAGTTCTTC.

The chain recombines TRBV20-1 with TRBJ2-4; D is ambiguous. Germline CDR1 DFQATT, CDR2 SNEGSKA (reference sequence). The CDR3 has 15 residues. V lost 0 bases, J lost 5 bases, and 14 bases lay in between. CDR3 in amino acids: CSARDPSRGQNIQYF. The CDR3 DNA is TGCAGTGCTAGAGATCCCTCCAGAGGCCAAAACATTCAGTACTTC.

In its sample, this clonotype was seen once. The chain links TRBV30 to TRBJ2-7; D perhaps matches TRBD1 (6 bases). Trimming took off 0 bases at V and 3 bases at J, with 12 bases between the two ends. Germline assignment: CDR1 GTSNPN and CDR2 SVGIG (reference sequence). The CDR3 runs 14 residues. The CDR3 sequence is CAWSVPDRNYEQYF. The DNA of the CDR3 is TGTGCCTGGAGTGTACCCGACAGGAACTACGAGCAGTACTTC.

The sample holds a few counts of this clonotype. The genes are TRBV21-1 and TRBJ1-2. TRBV21-1 is shown as a pseudogene. The CDR3 runs to 12 residues. The CDR3 DNA follows: TGTGCCAGCTCTCCAGGATTATGTGGCTACACCTTC. It codes for CASSPGLCGYTF.

This clonotype was observed a handful of times. V and J are TRBV6-2 or TRBV6-3 and TRBJ2-1, with 9 nucleotides matching TRBD2. This CDR3 contains 18 residues. Losses at the gene ends were 6 bases for V and 7 bases for J; bases not matched to a gene: 19. CDR1 is MNHEY and CDR2 is SVGEGT in the germline V gene. As DNA, the CDR3 is TGTGCCAGCAGCACTATGGCCCCCGGCGGGAGGGCCCAGAATGAGCAGTTCTTC. This encodes CASSTMAPGGRAQNEQFF.